Ten or more counts support the clone carrying this T cell receptor (beta chain). The sample is drawn from a study of blood T cell repertoires in COVID-19. The overall study: The United States, Italy and Spain supplied acute and convalescent COVID-19 samples. T cells, B-cell-depleted T cells, or PBMCs supplied cDNA or gDNA.

Germline CDR1 and CDR2: LNHDA and SQIVND (reference sequence). Trimming took 5 bases from V and 9 from J; bases not matched to a gene: 4. The CDR3 covers 14 residues. Per the original methods: Reference gene primer amplification yielded estimated nucleated cell counts. Some clones are missing from TCRdb's copy, which holds only in-frame ones; the method was immunoSEQ multiplex PCR. That table supplies the V and J calls and clone size; D and trimming were determined from the DNA. This sample has 300,000 or so clones, with over 80% found just once. The clonotype comes from a middle-aged woman who had recovered from COVID-19. This rearrangement joins TRBV19 to TRBJ1-6, with 10 bases matching TRBD1. The sample taken for sequencing was peripheral blood. The CDR3 loop is CASSHRDRGSPLHF. The CDR3, as DNA: TGTGCCAGTAGTCACCGGGACAGGGGTTCACCCCTCCACTTT. The full variable domain, rest sourced from reference TRBV19 and TRBJ1-6, is DGGITQSPKYLFRKEGQNVTLSCEQNLNHDAMYWYRQDPGQGLRLIYYSQIVNDFQKGDIAEGYSVSREKKESFPLTVTSAQKNPTAFYLCASSHRDRGSPLHFGNGTRLTVT.